A single sample gave rise to the 12 T cell receptor beta chains below, sequenced in a study of blood T cell repertoires in COVID-19. Clones were read by immunoSEQ multiplex PCR, and TCRdb kept only the in-frame ones, dropping some. The profile shows approximately 210,000 clones, about nine tenths of them singletons. The sequenced sample consisted of peripheral blood. All receptors derive from a man aged 50-59 years with COVID-19, enrolled during active disease.

The chain combines TRBV24-1 with TRBJ2-2; 8 nucleotides align to TRBD1. This CDR3 comprises 16 residues. The V gene end was trimmed by 4 bases and the J gene end by 6 bases; junction bases not matched to a gene: 9. Germline-derived CDR1 and CDR2 are KGHDR and SFDVKD. CDR3 DNA: TGTGCCACCAGTGAACCTGGACAGGGAAGGGCCGGGGAGCTGTTTTTT. It translates to CATSEPGQGRAGELFF.

The chain couples TRBV10-3 to TRBJ1-1; 10 bases fit TRBD1. V trimming: 4 bases; J trimming: 3 bases; junction bases outside the gene matches: 5. Germline CDR1 ENHRY, CDR2 SYGVKD. The CDR3 is made up of 15 amino acids. In DNA, the CDR3 is TGTGCCATCAGTGCCGGGACAGGGGAACACACTGAAGCTTTCTTT. Translated: CAISAGTGEHTEAFF.

This clone is a singleton in its sample. This chain joins TRBV27 and TRBJ2-1; 8 bases map to TRBD1. This CDR3 has 14 residues. Per germline, CDR1 MNHEY and CDR2 SMNVEV (reference sequence). J gave up 2 bases and V 4 bases, and 1 base lay outside the gene matches. CDR3 in DNA: TGTGCCAGCAGTTCAGGGGGCACCTACAATGAGCAGTTCTTC. Translation: CASSSGGTYNEQFF.

This clone was seen only once. The J gene is TRBJ1-3, the V gene TRBV28, with TRBD1 matching 12 bases. CDR3 length: 15 residues. Trimming cost V 8 bases and J 2 bases; bases outside gene matches: 4. Per the germline V gene, CDR1 is MDHEN and CDR2 is SYDVKM. The CDR3 coding sequence is TGTGCCAGCGGTGGGACAGGGGGCGCTGGAAACACCATATATTTT. Protein: CASGGTGGAGNTIYF.

The chain combines TRBV29-1 with TRBJ2-7; weak D call: TRBD2 (7 bases). V lost 3 bases and J 0 bases, leaving 15 bases between the germline ends. The CDR3 is made up of 15 amino acids. Per germline, CDR1 SQVTM and CDR2 ANQGSEA. The CDR3 DNA follows: TGCAGCGTTGAGGGGGGGGCGGGAAGCTCCTACGAGCAGTACTTC. Translating it yields CSVEGGAGSSYEQYF.

CDR3 bases: TGTGCCAGTAGAGATCCTAGCGGGGGGAGCTCCTACGAGCAGTACTTC. Translation: CASRDPSGGSSYEQYF. The chain has TRBV19 and TRBJ2-7, with 11 bases that match TRBD2. The length of the CDR3 is 16 residues. With V trimmed by 6 bases and J by 0 bases, 7 bases remained unmatched. Germline CDR1 and CDR2: LNHDA and SQIVND (reference sequence).

This sequence joins TRBV7-2 and TRBJ2-2, with a possible D match to TRBD2 (5 bases). CDR3 size: 14 residues. The V gene's germline CDR1 is SGHTA and CDR2 FQGNSA. With 8 bases removed from V and 2 bases from J, the gap between germline ends came to 12 bases. In DNA form, the CDR3 reads TGTGCCAGCGCAGCGGCCAAAAACACCGGGGAGCTGTTTTTT. It encodes CASAAAKNTGELFF.

This rearrangement joins TRBV18 to TRBJ2-1; 8 positions match TRBD1. This CDR3 is built from 13 residues. The J segment lost 5 bases and the V segment lost 8 bases, leaving 5 bases of the junction unmatched. Germline-derived CDR1 and CDR2 are KGHSH and LQKENI. The CDR3 loop is CASLPGQDNEQFF. CDR3 DNA: TGTGCCAGCCTCCCGGGACAGGACAATGAGCAGTTCTTC.

This rearrangement joins TRBV3-1 (or the pseudogene TRBV3-2) to TRBJ2-5, with a tentative D call TRBD1 (6 bases). V lost 3 bases and J lost 4, with 15 bases in between. Germline V gene sequence: CDR1 LGHDT, CDR2 YNNKEL (reference sequence). The CDR3 spans 15 residues. CDR3 sequence (DNA): TGTGCCAGCAGCCATCCCAAGATAGGGGGAGAGACCCAGTACTTC. Its translation is CASSHPKIGGETQYF.

The chain recombines TRBV27 with TRBJ2-7; TRBD1 might be the D (6 bases). Germline CDR1 reads MNHEY; CDR2 reads SMNVEV (reference sequence). The CDR3 runs 13 residues. Trimming stripped 6 bases from V and 6 bases from J, with 15 bases between. The CDR3 region has the DNA TGTGCCAGCAGAACAGGGCAAGCGGTCGAGCAGTACTTC. It encodes CASRTGQAVEQYF.

This clone has only one observation. This chain uses TRBV7-9 with TRBJ2-1; D not certain. This CDR3 has 11 residues. The V end lost 4 bases, the J end lost 6 bases, and 4 bases lay between the germline ends. From germline, CDR1 is SEHNR and CDR2 FQNEAQ (reference sequence). The DNA for the CDR3 is TGTGCCAGCAGCTCGGGCAATGAGCAGTTCTTC. Translation: CASSSGNEQFF.

V and J are TRBV30 and TRBJ2-7; TRBD2 agrees at 7 bases. Germline CDR1 GTSNPN, CDR2 SVGIG (reference sequence). This CDR3 is built from 18 residues. V was pared by 2 bases and J by 0 bases, with 16 bases of the junction left unmatched. CDR3: CAWSSPSGPRLYSYEQYF. The CDR3 DNA reads as TGTGCCTGGAGTTCTCCTAGCGGACCAAGACTTTACTCCTACGAGCAGTACTTC.